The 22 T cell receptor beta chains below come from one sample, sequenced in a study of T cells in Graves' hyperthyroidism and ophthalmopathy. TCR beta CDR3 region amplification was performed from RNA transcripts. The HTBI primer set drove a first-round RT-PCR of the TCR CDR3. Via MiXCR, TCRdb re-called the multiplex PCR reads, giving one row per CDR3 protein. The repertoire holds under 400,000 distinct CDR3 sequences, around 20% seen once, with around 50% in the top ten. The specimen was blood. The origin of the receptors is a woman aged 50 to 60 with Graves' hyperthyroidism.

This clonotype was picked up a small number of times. The DNA for the CDR3 is TGTGCCAGCAGCTTAGGATTGAGCGGGGGGACCCAGTACTTC. This encodes CASSLGLSGGTQYF. The J gene is TRBJ2-5, the V gene TRBV7-9; 8 bases match TRBD2. Germline V CDR1 and CDR2: SEHNR, FQNEAQ (reference sequence). The junction had 5 bases not matched to a gene; V was cut back by 1 base and J by 7 bases. This CDR3 is 14 amino acids long.

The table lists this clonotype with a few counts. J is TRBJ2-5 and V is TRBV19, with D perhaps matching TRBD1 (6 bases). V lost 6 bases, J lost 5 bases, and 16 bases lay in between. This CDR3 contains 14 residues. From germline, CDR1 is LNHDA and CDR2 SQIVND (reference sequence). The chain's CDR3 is CASSPFDRFETQYF. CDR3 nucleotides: TGTGCCAGTAGCCCCTTTGACAGGTTCGAGACCCAGTACTTC.

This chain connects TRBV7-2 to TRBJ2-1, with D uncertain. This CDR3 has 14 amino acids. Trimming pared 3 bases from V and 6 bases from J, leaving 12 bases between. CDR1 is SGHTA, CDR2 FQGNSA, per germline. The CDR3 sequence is CASSLEYSSNEQFF. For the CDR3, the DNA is TGTGCCAGCAGCTTGGAATACTCTAGCAATGAGCAGTTCTTC.

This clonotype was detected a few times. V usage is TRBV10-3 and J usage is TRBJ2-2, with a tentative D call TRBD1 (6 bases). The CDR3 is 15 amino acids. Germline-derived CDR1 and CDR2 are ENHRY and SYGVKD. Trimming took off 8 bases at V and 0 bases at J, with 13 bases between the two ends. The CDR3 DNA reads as TGTGCCATCTCCCTTGGGGGCGCGAACACCGGGGAGCTGTTTTTT. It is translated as CAISLGGANTGELFF.

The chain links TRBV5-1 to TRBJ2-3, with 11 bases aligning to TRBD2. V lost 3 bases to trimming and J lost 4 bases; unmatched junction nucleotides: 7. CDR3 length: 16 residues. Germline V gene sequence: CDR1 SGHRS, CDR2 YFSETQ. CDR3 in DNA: TGCGCCAGCAGCTCTATAGCGGGGGGGCTGGCAGATACGCAGTATTTT. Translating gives CASSSIAGGLADTQYF.

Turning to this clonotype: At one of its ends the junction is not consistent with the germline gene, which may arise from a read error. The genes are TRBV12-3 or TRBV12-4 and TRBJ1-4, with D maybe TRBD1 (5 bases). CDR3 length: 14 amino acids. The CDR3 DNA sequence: TGTGCCAGCAGGCCCGGGACTACTAATGGAAAACTGTTTTTT. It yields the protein CASRPGTTNGKLFF.

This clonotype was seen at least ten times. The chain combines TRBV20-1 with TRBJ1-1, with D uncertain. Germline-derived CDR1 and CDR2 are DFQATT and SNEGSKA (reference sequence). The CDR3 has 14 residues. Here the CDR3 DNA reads TGCAGATCAACAGAGCCAAACCGGAACACTGAAGCTTTCTTT. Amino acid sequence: CRSTEPNRNTEAFF.

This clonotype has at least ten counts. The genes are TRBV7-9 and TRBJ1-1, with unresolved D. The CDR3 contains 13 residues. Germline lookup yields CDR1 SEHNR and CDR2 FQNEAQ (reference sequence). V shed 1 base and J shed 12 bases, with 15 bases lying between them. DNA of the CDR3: TGTGCCAGCAGCTTAGTAGCAGTGGGAGAACCTTTCTTT. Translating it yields CASSLVAVGEPFF.

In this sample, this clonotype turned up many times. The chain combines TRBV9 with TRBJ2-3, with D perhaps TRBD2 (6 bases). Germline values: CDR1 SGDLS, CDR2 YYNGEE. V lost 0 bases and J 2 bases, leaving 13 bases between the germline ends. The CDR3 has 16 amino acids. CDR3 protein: CASSVEGGGFTDTQYF. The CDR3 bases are TGTGCCAGCAGCGTAGAAGGTGGGGGGTTCACAGATACGCAGTATTTT.

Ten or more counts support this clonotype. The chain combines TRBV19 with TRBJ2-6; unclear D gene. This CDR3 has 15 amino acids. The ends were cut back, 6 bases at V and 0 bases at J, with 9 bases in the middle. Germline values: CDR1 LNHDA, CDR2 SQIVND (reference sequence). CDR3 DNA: TGTGCCAGTAGCCGACTGAGCTCTGGGGCCAACGTCCTGACTTTC. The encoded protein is CASSRLSSGANVLTF.

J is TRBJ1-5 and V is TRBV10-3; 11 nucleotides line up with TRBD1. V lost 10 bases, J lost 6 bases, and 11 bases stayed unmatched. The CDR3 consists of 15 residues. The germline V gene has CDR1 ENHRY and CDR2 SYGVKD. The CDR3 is CATAGTGGMGQPQHF. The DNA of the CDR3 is TGTGCCACCGCCGGGACAGGGGGAATGGGTCAGCCCCAGCATTTT.

The CDR3 coding sequence is TGTGCCAGCAGCTCTCGCTCTGAAGTTGAAGCTTTCTTT. Its protein is CASSSRSEVEAFF. The chain employs TRBV7-9 and TRBJ1-1; D remains ambiguous. Per the germline V gene, CDR1 is SEHNR and CDR2 is FQNEAQ (reference sequence). The CDR3 is made up of 13 amino acids. The germline V and J ends were trimmed by 4 bases and 7 bases, with 13 bases remaining between them.

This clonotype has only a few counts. CDR3 DNA: TGTGCCAGCAGCCTACAGGCAATCAGGGAAGAGACCCAGTACTTC. Translation gives CASSLQAIREETQYF. The gene calls are TRBV3-1 and TRBJ2-5; D might be TRBD1 (5 bases). V lost 4 bases to trimming and J lost 3 bases, with 15 bases between them. The CDR3 is 15 amino acids. Germline V gives CDR1 LGHDT, CDR2 YNNKEL (reference sequence).

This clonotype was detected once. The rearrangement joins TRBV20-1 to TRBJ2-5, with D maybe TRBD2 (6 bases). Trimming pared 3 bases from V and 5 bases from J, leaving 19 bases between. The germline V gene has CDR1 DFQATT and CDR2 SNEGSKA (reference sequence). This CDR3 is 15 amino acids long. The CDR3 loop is CSASHGPEGWETQYF. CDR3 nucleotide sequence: TGCAGTGCTAGTCATGGGCCGGAGGGATGGGAGACCCAGTACTTC.

The CDR3 sequence: CASSIALGTEAFF. The CDR3 DNA follows: TGTGCCAGTAGTATCGCCCTGGGCACTGAAGCTTTCTTT. The chain recombines TRBV19 with TRBJ1-1; D is unresolved. In germline, CDR1 is LNHDA, CDR2 SQIVND (reference sequence). The CDR3 runs 13 residues. Trimming left V 3 bases short and J 4 bases short, with 9 bases between.

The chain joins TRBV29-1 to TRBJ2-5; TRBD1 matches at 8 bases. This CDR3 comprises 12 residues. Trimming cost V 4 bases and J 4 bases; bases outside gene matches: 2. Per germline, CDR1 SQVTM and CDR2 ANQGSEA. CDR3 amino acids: CSVGQGAETQYF. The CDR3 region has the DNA TGCAGCGTTGGTCAGGGGGCAGAGACCCAGTACTTC. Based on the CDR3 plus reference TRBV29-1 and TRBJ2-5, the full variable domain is SAVISQKPSRDICQRGTSLTIQCQVDSQVTMMFWYRQQPGQSLTLIATANQGSEATYESGFVIDKFPISRPNLTFSTLTVSNMSPEDSSIYLCSVGQGAETQYFGPGTRLLVL.

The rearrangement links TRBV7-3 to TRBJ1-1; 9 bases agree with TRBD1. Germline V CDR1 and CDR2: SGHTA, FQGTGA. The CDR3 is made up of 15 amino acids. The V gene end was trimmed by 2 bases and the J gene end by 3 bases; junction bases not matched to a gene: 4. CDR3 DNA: TGTGCCAGCAGCTTAGGAGGGACAGGGTACACTGAAGCTTTCTTT. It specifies CASSLGGTGYTEAFF.

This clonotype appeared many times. In nucleotides, the CDR3 is TGCGCCAGCAGCCCGACAGGGATCGAGCAGTACTTC. Its translation: CASSPTGIEQYF. The chain couples TRBV5-1 to TRBJ2-7, with 7 bases identical to TRBD1. Germline V gene data show CDR1 as SGHRS and CDR2 as YFSETQ. The ends lost 4 bases at V and 6 bases at J; junction bases unmatched: 4. This CDR3 contains 12 residues.

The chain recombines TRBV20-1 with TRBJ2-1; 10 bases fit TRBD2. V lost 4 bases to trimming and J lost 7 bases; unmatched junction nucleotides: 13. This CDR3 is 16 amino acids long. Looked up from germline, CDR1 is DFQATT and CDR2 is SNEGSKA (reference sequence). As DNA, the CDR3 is TGCAGTGCTACGAAAGATTCTAGCGGGAGTAATAATGAGCAGTTCTTC. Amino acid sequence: CSATKDSSGSNNEQFF.

The DNA for the CDR3 is TGCAGTGCTACGCGCGGGGGGGCGAAAAATGAGCAGTTCTTC. Translation gives CSATRGGAKNEQFF. The V and J genes are TRBV20-1 and TRBJ2-1, with 9 bases matching TRBD2. This CDR3 is built from 14 residues. J gave up 7 bases and V 4 bases, and 8 bases lay outside the gene matches. The germline V gene encodes CDR1 DFQATT and CDR2 SNEGSKA (reference sequence).

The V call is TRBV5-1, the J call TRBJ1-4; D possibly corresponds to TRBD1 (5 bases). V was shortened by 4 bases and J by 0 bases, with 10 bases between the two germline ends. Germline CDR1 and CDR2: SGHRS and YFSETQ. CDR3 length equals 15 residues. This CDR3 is CASSGEGTTNEKLFF. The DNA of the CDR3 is TGCGCCAGCAGCGGCGAGGGGACAACTAATGAAAAACTGTTTTTT.

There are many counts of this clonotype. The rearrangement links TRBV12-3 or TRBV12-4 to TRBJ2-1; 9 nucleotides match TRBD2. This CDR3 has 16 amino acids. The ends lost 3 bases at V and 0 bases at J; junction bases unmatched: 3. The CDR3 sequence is CASSFLAGTSYNEQFF. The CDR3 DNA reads TGTGCCAGCAGTTTCCTAGCGGGGACCTCCTACAATGAGCAGTTCTTC.